The present TCR beta chain was sequenced within a study of CD4 T cells in relation to SARS-CoV-2 and coronaviruses. V was cut by 3 bases and J by 0 bases, with 6 bases left in between. The germline CDR1 and CDR2 sequences are SEHNR and FQNEAQ (reference sequence). The CDR3 is made up of 14 amino acids. Unexposed donor CD4+ T cells date from about 2011-2018, before the COVID-19 pandemic. CD4+ T cells were isolated from the cells after 10 days of culture. This clone was counted only a few times. Antigen unknown. The protocol was immunoSEQ multiplex PCR, while the TCRdb copy is restricted to in-frame clones and leaves out a portion. The sample consists of roughly 25,000 clones, about 76% of them appearing once.

This receptor was obtained from a human donor in good health. The chain recombines TRBV7-9 with TRBJ2-1; D is uncertain. The sample comprised CD4+ T cells from PBMCs, cultured in vitro. The CDR3 spells CASSFSFSYNEQFF. The DNA for the CDR3 is TGTGCCAGCAGCTTTAGCTTCTCCTACAATGAGCAGTTCTTC.